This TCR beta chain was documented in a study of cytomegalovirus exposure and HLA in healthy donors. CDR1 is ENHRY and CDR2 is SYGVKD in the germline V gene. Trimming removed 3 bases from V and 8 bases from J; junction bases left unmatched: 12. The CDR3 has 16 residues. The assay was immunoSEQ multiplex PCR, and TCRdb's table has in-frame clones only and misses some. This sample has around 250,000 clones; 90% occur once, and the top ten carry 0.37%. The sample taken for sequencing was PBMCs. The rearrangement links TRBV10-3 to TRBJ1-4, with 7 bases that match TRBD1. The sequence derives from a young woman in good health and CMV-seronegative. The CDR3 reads CAISEGKGASREKLFF. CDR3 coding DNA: TGTGCCATCAGTGAAGGAAAGGGGGCATCAAGAGAAAAACTGTTTTTT.